The source of this TCR beta chain is a study of blood T cell repertoires in COVID-19. Study background: COVID-19 samples collected from the United States, Italy and Spain covered acute and convalescent phases. The analysed material was cDNA or gDNA that came from T cells, B-cell-depleted T cells, or PBMCs.

This CDR3 has 13 residues. From germline, CDR1 is GTSNPN and CDR2 SVGIG (reference sequence). V shed 2 bases and J shed 4 bases, with 8 bases lying between them. Methods used by the authors: Amplification with reference gene primers provided the estimates of nucleated cell counts. Some clones are missing from TCRdb's copy, which holds only in-frame ones; the method was immunoSEQ multiplex PCR. V and J calls and clone size are copied from that table; D and trimming were computed from the DNA. This table has roughly 250,000 clones, 70% to 90% appearing once. Sequenced: peripheral blood. The clonotype originates from a woman in her 40s who had recovered from COVID-19. This chain uses TRBV30 with TRBJ1-4; D gene uncertain. CDR3 DNA sequence: TGTGCCTGGAGTAAGGGAGTTAATGAAAAACTGTTTTTT. It translates to CAWSKGVNEKLFF.